These 7 T cell receptor beta chains were sequenced from one sample in a study of blood T cells in healthy people across ages (dated by TCRdb to 2015 to 2017). The library was obtained by 5' RACE. Sequencing took place on an Illumina HiSeq 2500. A second PCR of about 6 to 11 cycles was run with a J-beta primer mix and a sample-barcoded 5' primer. The raw public reads went through TCRdb reprocessing: fastp at Q25, MiXCR clone calling, in-frame beta chains kept. One record per CDR3 amino acid sequence lists the most common genes and DNA. The sample profile shows 700,000 or so distinct CDR3 sequences; about 20% of them were found once. About 22% of the sample goes to the ten largest clones. Sequencing was done on a sample of blood. The receptors originated from a man aged 65 to 79 in good health.

This clonotype turned up a few times. The chain couples TRBV5-1 to TRBJ2-1; TRBD1 or TRBD2 may be the D gene (5 bases each). Gene TRBJ2-7 matches the end of the DNA better, so the J call may be wrong. The CDR3 is 14 amino acids. The germline gives CDR1 SGHRS, CDR2 YFSETQ. CDR3 in amino acids: CASNGDGSSYEQYF. The CDR3 bases are TGCGCCAGCAACGGGGACGGAAGCTCCTACGAGCAGTACTTC.

This chain uses TRBV20-1 with TRBJ1-1; a weak D match, TRBD1 (5 bases). CDR1 and CDR2 (germline): DFQATT, SNEGSKA (reference sequence). The CDR3 contains 10 residues. Trimming took off 0 bases at V and 11 bases at J, with 7 bases between the two ends. The CDR3 bases are TGCAGTGCTAGAGAGGGGGGGGCTTTCTTT. It specifies CSAREGGAFF.

This clonotype was detected once. This chain joins TRBV27 and TRBJ1-5; D not certain. With 7 bases removed from V and 2 bases from J, the gap between germline ends came to 18 bases. From germline, CDR1 is MNHEY and CDR2 SMNVEV (reference sequence). This CDR3 has 16 residues. DNA for the CDR3: TGTGCCAGCAAGGAGTCATGGTCTCCGGGCAATCAGCCCCAGCATTTT. Translating gives CASKESWSPGNQPQHF.

A few counts support this clonotype. The genes are TRBV19 and TRBJ1-1, with D tentatively TRBD1 (5 bases). In germline, CDR1 is LNHDA, CDR2 SQIVND (reference sequence). V lost 6 bases and J 4 bases, leaving 12 bases between the germline ends. This CDR3 spans 13 amino acids. The CDR3 region is CASSEGLSTEAFF. The CDR3 DNA reads TGTGCCAGTAGCGAGGGGCTGAGCACTGAAGCTTTCTTT.

This sequence joins TRBV29-1 and TRBJ2-7; 7 bases align to TRBD1. The DNA end is a closer match to TRBJ2-1, so the J assignment may be wrong. CDR3 length: 14 amino acids. The germline V gene encodes CDR1 SQVTM and CDR2 ANQGSEA. The CDR3, as DNA: TGCAGCGTCACAACGGACAGGCTCTACAATGAGCAGTTCTTC. Protein sequence: CSVTTDRLYNEQFF.

CDR3 bases: TGCAGCGTTGAAAGCGGGATTAGCACAGATACGCAGTATTTT. Amino acid sequence: CSVESGISTDTQYF. The V gene is TRBV29-1, the J gene TRBJ2-3, with TRBD2 matching 7 bases. Germline CDR1 reads SQVTM; CDR2 reads ANQGSEA. J gave up 0 bases and V 2 bases, and 2 bases lay outside the gene matches. CDR3 length: 14 amino acids.

This clonotype came up many times. The V and J genes are TRBV29-1 and TRBJ2-4, with 7 bases that match TRBD2. Per germline, CDR1 SQVTM and CDR2 ANQGSEA. J was trimmed by 5 bases and V by 6 bases; bases with no gene match: 7. The CDR3 runs 13 residues. CDR3 DNA sequence: TGCAGCGTGGGGGGGAGGACCCAAAACATTCAGTACTTC. The encoded protein is CSVGGRTQNIQYF.